The 5 T cell receptor beta chains presented below share a single source sample, sequenced in a study of T cells in Graves' hyperthyroidism and ophthalmopathy. Amplified TCR beta CDR3 regions came from RNA transcripts. Initially, a first-round RT-PCR of the TCR CDR3 employed the HTBI primer set. TCRdb used MiXCR to reprocess the multiplex PCR reads, holding one entry per CDR3 protein. The data hold almost 600,000 distinct CDR3 sequences, with approximately 15% observed a single time. The material sequenced was blood. The receptor source for this set is a woman in her 30s with Graves' hyperthyroidism that later progressed to Graves' ophthalmopathy.

This clonotype was found many times. CDR3 in DNA: TGTGCCAGCAGCCCAGCAGGAGGAGAAGCTTTCTTT. Translated: CASSPAGGEAFF. This chain joins TRBV7-3 and TRBJ1-1; D is ambiguous. The CDR3 loop spans 12 amino acids. Trimming shortened V by 5 bases and J by 8 bases, and 12 bases separated the two germline ends. Germline assignment: CDR1 SGHTA and CDR2 FQGTGA. The full variable domain, in which reference TRBV7-3 and TRBJ1-1 provide the parts outside the CDR3, is GAGVSQTPSNKVTEKGKYVELRCDPISGHTALYWYRQSLGQGPEFLIYFQGTGAADDSGLPNDRFFAVRPEGSVSTLKIQRTERGDSAVYLCASSPAGGEAFFGQGTRLTVV.

This clonotype was recorded many times. The chain uses TRBV12-3 or TRBV12-4 and TRBJ1-1; D gene uncertain. The CDR3 is 13 residues long. The V end was cut by 5 bases, the J end by 5 bases, with 12 bases between. CDR3 sequence (DNA): TGTGCCAGCAGTCCCGAGATTGGGACTGAAGCTTTCTTT. Amino acid sequence: CASSPEIGTEAFF.

Of note for this clonotype: A much larger clone is a single base away; this may be a read error. The rearrangement uses TRBV11-2 and TRBJ2-7; D is unclear. Germline V lookup: CDR1 SGHAT, CDR2 FQNNGV. CDR3 length equals 11 residues. V shed 6 bases and J shed 6 bases, with 9 bases lying between them. This chain's CDR3 is CASSPVREQYF. For the CDR3, the DNA is TGTGCCAGCAGTCCCGTCCGCGAGCAGTACTTC.

This clonotype was seen a few times. The chain combines TRBV30 with TRBJ2-5; D gene uncertain. The ends were cut back, 0 bases at V and 0 bases at J, with 5 bases in the middle. Germline V gene sequence: CDR1 GTSNPN, CDR2 SVGIG (reference sequence). The CDR3 loop spans 13 amino acids. The CDR3 DNA reads as TGTGCCTGGAGTGTTAGGTACCAAGAGACCCAGTACTTC. Protein: CAWSVRYQETQYF.

The rearrangement links TRBV7-8 to TRBJ1-1; the match to TRBD1 covers 7 bases. V gave up 1 base and J gave up 1 base; unmatched junction bases: 9. The CDR3 has 17 amino acids. CDR1 SGHVS and CDR2 FQNEAQ come from the germline V gene. The CDR3 spells CASSLGQGGMRNTEAFF. The CDR3 bases are TGTGCCAGCAGCTTAGGGCAGGGGGGAATGAGGAACACTGAAGCTTTCTTT.